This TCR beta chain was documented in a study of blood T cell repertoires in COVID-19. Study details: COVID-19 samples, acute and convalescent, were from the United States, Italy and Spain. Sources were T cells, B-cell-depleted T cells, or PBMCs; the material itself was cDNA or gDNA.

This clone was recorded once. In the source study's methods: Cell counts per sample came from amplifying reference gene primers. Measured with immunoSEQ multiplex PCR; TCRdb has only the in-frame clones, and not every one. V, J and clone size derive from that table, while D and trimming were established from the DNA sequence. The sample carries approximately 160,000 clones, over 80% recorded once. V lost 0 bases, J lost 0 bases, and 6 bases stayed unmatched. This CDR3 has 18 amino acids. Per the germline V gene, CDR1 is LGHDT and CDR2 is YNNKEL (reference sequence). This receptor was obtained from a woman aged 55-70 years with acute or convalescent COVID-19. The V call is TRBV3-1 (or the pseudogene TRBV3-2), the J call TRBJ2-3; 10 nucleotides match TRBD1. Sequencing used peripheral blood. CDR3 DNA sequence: TGTGCCAGCAGCCAAGATAGGCGGGGACAGGGGAGCACAGATACGCAGTATTTT. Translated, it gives CASSQDRRGQGSTDTQYF.